A single T cell receptor (beta chain) is shown here with its context. The antigen is undetermined. The ends were cut back, 4 bases at V and 1 base at J, with 7 bases in the middle. Looked up from germline, CDR1 is SNHLY and CDR2 is FYNNEI. The CDR3 is 14 residues long. These data come from a study of CD4 T cell repertoires in COVID-19. The table came from immunoSEQ multiplex PCR; TCRdb's copy has only in-frame clones and leaves some out. The sample holds over 20,000 clones, around 90% seen once. Sequencing was done directly on freshly isolated, uncultured memory T cells. Study observations and caveats: SARS-CoV and/or HKU1 spike cultures shared between 7 and 25% of SARS-CoV-2 clonotypes.

The TCR comes from a human donor who had COVID-19. Sequencing used central memory CD4+ T cells from blood, obtained before the COVID-19 pandemic. This sequence joins TRBV2 and TRBJ2-2; D might be TRBD1 (5 bases). The CDR3 DNA is TGTGCCAGCAGTGGTGGACAGAACACCGGGGAGCTGTTTTTT. This sequence encodes CASSGGQNTGELFF.